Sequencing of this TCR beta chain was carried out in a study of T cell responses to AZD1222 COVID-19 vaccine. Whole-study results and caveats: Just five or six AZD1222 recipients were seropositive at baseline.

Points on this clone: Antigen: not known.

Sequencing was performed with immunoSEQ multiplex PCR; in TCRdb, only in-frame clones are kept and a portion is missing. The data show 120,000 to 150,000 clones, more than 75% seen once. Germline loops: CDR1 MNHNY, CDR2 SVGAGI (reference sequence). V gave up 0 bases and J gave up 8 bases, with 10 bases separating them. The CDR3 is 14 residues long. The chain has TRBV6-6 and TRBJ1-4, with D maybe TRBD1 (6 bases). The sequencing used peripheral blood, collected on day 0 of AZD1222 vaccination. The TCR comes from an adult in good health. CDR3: CASSYSRTAEKLFF. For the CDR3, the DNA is TGTGCCAGCAGTTACTCCCGGACAGCGGAAAAACTGTTTTTT.